The 18 T cell receptor beta chains listed next were all sequenced from one sample in a study of blood T cells in healthy people across ages. A second PCR of 7 to 11 cycles used a sample-barcoded 5' primer and a J-beta primer mix. From the 5' RACE reads, TCRdb called clonotypes with MiXCR, one entry per CDR3 protein. The table includes over 600,000 distinct CDR3 sequences, more than 50% detected once. The sequencing sample was made of blood. Every receptor here comes from a man aged 40-49 years in good health.

V is TRBV3-1 and J is TRBJ2-7; D not certain. The DNA end lines up better with TRBJ2-5; the J call may be wrong. The CDR3 spans 14 residues. Germline V gene sequence: CDR1 LGHDT, CDR2 YNNKEL (reference sequence). The CDR3: CASSQDPGRETQYF. The CDR3 DNA sequence: TGTGCCAGCAGCCAAGATCCGGGCCGGGAGACCCAGTACTTC.

The chain recombines TRBV7-9 with TRBJ2-1, with D perhaps matching TRBD1 (6 bases). The CDR3 has 14 residues. In germline, CDR1 is SEHNR, CDR2 FQNEAQ (reference sequence). V lost 5 bases to trimming and J lost 4 bases, with 12 bases between them. The CDR3 DNA reads as TGTGCCAGCAGCGGACCACAGGGTTACAATGAGCAGTTCTTC. The encoded protein is CASSGPQGYNEQFF.

The CDR3 DNA reads TGTGCCAGCAGTTTAGGGTCCGGGCACAATGAGCAGTTCTTC. Translating it yields CASSLGSGHNEQFF. The chain carries TRBV27 and TRBJ2-1; no clear D gene. The V end lost 2 bases, the J end lost 5 bases, and 10 bases lay between the germline ends. The CDR3 covers 14 residues. Germline assignment: CDR1 MNHEY and CDR2 SMNVEV (reference sequence).

The sample holds a few counts of this clonotype. The chain uses TRBV7-2 and TRBJ2-5; D possibly corresponds to TRBD2 (7 bases). The germline V and J ends were trimmed by 4 bases and 1 base, with 16 bases remaining between them. The germline CDR1 and CDR2 sequences are SGHTA and FQGNSA. This CDR3 comprises 16 residues. CDR3 bases: TGTGCCAGCAGCTCAACGGAGGGGGGGAGCCAAGAGACCCAGTACTTC. Translation gives CASSSTEGGSQETQYF.

As regards this clonotype: Germline and junction disagree at one end, which may indicate a read error. V is TRBV10-3 and J is TRBJ2-2; 8 bases align to TRBD1. CDR1 and CDR2 (germline): ENHRY, SYGVKD. The CDR3 runs to 17 residues. The CDR3 coding sequence is TGTGTCATCAGTGATGTTTTGGGGACAGGGAACACCGGGGAGCTGTTTTTT. As protein: CVISDVLGTGNTGELFF.

Here the CDR3 reads CSVEVGSRFF. The CDR3 DNA follows: TGCAGCGTTGAAGTCGGGTCTCGGTTCTTC. This chain links TRBV29-1 with TRBJ2-1; D not certain. Trimming pared 1 base from V and 15 bases from J, leaving 10 bases between. Germline CDR1 SQVTM, CDR2 ANQGSEA. This CDR3 is 10 amino acids long.

This clonotype came up a few times. V usage is TRBV9 and J usage is TRBJ2-3; 14 bases map to TRBD2. Per germline, CDR1 SGDLS and CDR2 YYNGEE. Trimming took 5 bases from V and 2 from J; bases not matched to a gene: 4. CDR3 length: 16 residues. CDR3 bases: TGTGCCAGCAGAGGACTAGCGGGAGGACCCACAGATACGCAGTATTTT. Translated: CASRGLAGGPTDTQYF. Together with reference TRBV9 and TRBJ2-3, the CDR3 gives the full variable domain: DSGVTQTPKHLITATGQRVTLRCSPRSGDLSVYWYQQSLDQGLQFLIQYYNGEERAKGNILERFSAQQFPDLHSELNLSSLELGDSALYFCASRGLAGGPTDTQYFGPGTRLTVL.

The gene calls are TRBV7-9 and TRBJ2-5, with D maybe TRBD2 (5 bases). Germline V CDR1 and CDR2: SEHNR, FQNEAQ (reference sequence). The V end lost 7 bases, the J end lost 4 bases, and 16 bases lay between the germline ends. This CDR3 has 14 amino acids. The CDR3 nucleotides read TGTGCCAGCACCGAAGTCGGGGTTAGAGAGACCCAGTACTTC. Translated, it gives CASTEVGVRETQYF.

The V and J genes are TRBV20-1 and TRBJ2-7; D is possibly TRBD1 (6 bases). Trimming pared 3 bases from V and 6 bases from J, leaving 18 bases between. Germline values: CDR1 DFQATT, CDR2 SNEGSKA (reference sequence). CDR3 length: 14 residues. CDR3 coding DNA: TGCAGTGCTAGTAACAGGGCCGGGATACGCGAGCAGTACTTC. Translating it yields CSASNRAGIREQYF.

CDR3: CASHRTGAYEQYF. The CDR3 DNA reads as TGCGCCAGCCACCGAACAGGGGCCTACGAGCAGTACTTC. J is TRBJ2-7 and V is TRBV5-1, with TRBD1 matching over 7 bases. The CDR3 has 13 amino acids. Germline CDR1 is SGHRS and CDR2 is YFSETQ. V was clipped by 7 bases and J by 2 bases; unmatched bases: 6.

This clonotype was seen repeatedly, ten times or more. The gene calls are TRBV7-2 and TRBJ2-7; D may correspond to TRBD1 or TRBD2 (5 bases each). Germline V gene data show CDR1 as SGHTA and CDR2 as FQGNSA. V was clipped by 0 bases and J by 3 bases, with 6 bases between them. The CDR3 loop spans 13 amino acids. CDR3 coding DNA: TGTGCCAGCAGCTTAGCGGGACGCTACGAGCAGTACTTC. Translated, it gives CASSLAGRYEQYF.

The rearrangement links TRBV7-9 to TRBJ2-1; maybe TRBD2 (5 bases). Trimming removed 8 bases at V and 0 bases at J, with 23 bases between. The CDR3 spans 18 residues. Per the germline V gene, CDR1 is SEHNR and CDR2 is FQNEAQ (reference sequence). CDR3 bases: TGTGCCAGCCCCTCGGCAATCGTTACAACTAGCTCCTACAATGAGCAGTTCTTC. Protein product: CASPSAIVTTSSYNEQFF.

This clonotype was recorded once. The CDR3 DNA is TGTGCCAGCAGCCGGACAGGGAGGATCAATGAGCAGTTCTTC. Amino acids: CASSRTGRINEQFF. The J gene is TRBJ2-1, the V gene TRBV12-3 or TRBV12-4; 8 bases agree with TRBD1. The junction had 7 bases not matched to a gene; V was cut back by 6 bases and J by 6 bases. The CDR3 loop spans 14 amino acids.

V usage is TRBV10-3 and J usage is TRBJ2-3; 11 positions agree with TRBD1. CDR1 ENHRY and CDR2 SYGVKD come from the germline V gene. Trimming cost V 6 bases and J 3 bases; bases outside gene matches: 8. CDR3 length equals 16 residues. The CDR3 DNA is TGTGCCATCAGCAGCGGGACAGGGGGAAAAACAGATACGCAGTATTTT. Encoded protein: CAISSGTGGKTDTQYF.

The chain couples TRBV12-5 to TRBJ1-2, with 9 positions matching TRBD1. V shed 6 bases and J 6 bases; nucleotides not matched to a gene: 8. The CDR3 consists of 14 residues. CDR1 LGHNT and CDR2 FRNRAP come from the germline V gene. The CDR3 loop is CASGLGTGRNGYTF. The CDR3 nucleotides read TGTGCTAGTGGCCTAGGGACAGGGAGGAATGGCTACACCTTC. The variable domain in full, completed from reference TRBV12-5 and TRBJ1-2, reads DARVTQTPRHKVTEMGQEVTMRCQPILGHNTVFWYRQTMMQGLELLAYFRNRAPLDDSGMPKDRFSAEMPDATLATLKIQPSEPRDSAVYFCASGLGTGRNGYTFGSGTRLTVV.

The chain has TRBV29-1 and TRBJ2-1; TRBD2 matches at 7 bases. The CDR3 is made up of 15 amino acids. J lost 4 bases, V lost 2 bases, and 8 bases had no gene match. Germline V lookup: CDR1 SQVTM, CDR2 ANQGSEA. DNA for the CDR3: TGCAGCGTTGAACTAGCGGCCGCCGGGTACAATGAGCAGTTCTTC. Amino acid sequence: CSVELAAAGYNEQFF.

The chain carries TRBV12-3 or TRBV12-4 and TRBJ2-1; 8 bases are shared with TRBD2. The CDR3 is 15 residues long. Trimming cost V 5 bases and J 8 bases; bases outside gene matches: 11. This CDR3 is CASSPPGLVLDEQFF. CDR3 coding DNA: TGTGCCAGCAGTCCACCGGGACTAGTTCTGGATGAGCAGTTCTTC.

This clonotype has a handful of counts. At one end, the junction sequence differs from germline, possibly due to a read error. The V gene is TRBV4-3, the J gene TRBJ2-7; 8 bases agree with TRBD2. Germline V gene lookup returns CDR1 LGHNA and CDR2 YSLEER. This CDR3 contains 15 residues. The CDR3 loop is CASSQVAGGSYEQYF. The CDR3, as DNA: TGTGCCAGCAGCCAGGTCGCGGGAGGCTCCTACGAGCAGTACTTC.